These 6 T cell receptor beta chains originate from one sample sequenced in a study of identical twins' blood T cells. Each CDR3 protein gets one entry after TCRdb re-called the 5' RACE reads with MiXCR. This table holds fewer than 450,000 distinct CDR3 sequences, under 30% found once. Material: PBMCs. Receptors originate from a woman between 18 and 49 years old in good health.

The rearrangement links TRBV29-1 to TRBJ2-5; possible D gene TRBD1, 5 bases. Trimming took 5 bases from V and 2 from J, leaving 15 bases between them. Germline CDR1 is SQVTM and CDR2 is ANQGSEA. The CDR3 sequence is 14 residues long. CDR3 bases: TGCAGCGTTAGCTCAGGGTTATCGCAAGAGACCCAGTACTTC. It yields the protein CSVSSGLSQETQYF.

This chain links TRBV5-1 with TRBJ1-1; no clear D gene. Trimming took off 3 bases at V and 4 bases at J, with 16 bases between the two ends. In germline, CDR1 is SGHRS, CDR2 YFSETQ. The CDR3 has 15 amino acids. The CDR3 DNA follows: TGCGCCAGCAGCTCCGACCCAGGTGGAGGCACTGAAGCTTTCTTT. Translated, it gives CASSSDPGGGTEAFF.

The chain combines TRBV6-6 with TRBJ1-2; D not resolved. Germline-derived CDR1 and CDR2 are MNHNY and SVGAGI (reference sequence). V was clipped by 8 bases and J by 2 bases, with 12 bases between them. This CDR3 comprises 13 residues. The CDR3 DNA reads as TGTGCCAGCGGAATAAGAGACAACTATGGCTACACCTTC. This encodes CASGIRDNYGYTF.

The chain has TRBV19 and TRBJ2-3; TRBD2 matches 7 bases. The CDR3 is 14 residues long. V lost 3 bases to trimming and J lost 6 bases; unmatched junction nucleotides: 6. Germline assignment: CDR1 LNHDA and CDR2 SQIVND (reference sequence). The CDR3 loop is CASSMLGGSDTQYF. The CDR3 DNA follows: TGTGCCAGTAGTATGCTGGGAGGGTCGGATACGCAGTATTTT.

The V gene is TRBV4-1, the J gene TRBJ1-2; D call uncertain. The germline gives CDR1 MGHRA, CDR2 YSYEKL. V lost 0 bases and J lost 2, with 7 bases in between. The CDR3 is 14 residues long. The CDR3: CASSQERVNYGYTF. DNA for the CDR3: TGCGCCAGCAGCCAAGAACGGGTGAACTATGGCTACACCTTC.

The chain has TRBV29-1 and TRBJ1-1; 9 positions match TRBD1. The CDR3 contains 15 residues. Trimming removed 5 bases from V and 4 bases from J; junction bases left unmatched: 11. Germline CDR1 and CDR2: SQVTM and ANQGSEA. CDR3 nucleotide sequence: TGCAGCGTTCTCGGCGGACAGGGGCGCCTCACTGAAGCTTTCTTT. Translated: CSVLGGQGRLTEAFF.